These T cell receptor beta chains were read from a single sample in a study of OX40 agonist ivuxolimab in advanced cancers. Clones were sequenced by immunoSEQ multiplex PCR, and TCRdb holds only the in-frame ones, with some missing. The profile shows under 150,000 clones, 90% of them singletons. This material consisted of CD4+ or CD8+ T cells sorted from blood, taken in a trial of the OX40 agonist ivuxolimab. The receptors were gathered from an adult with an advanced solid tumor such as melanoma, head and neck, liver or kidney cancer. Both conserved end residues are part of each CDR3. D genes are given only for firm matches. Not every row has a clone size; where given, it reads once, few, many or a size class.

cdr3_length: 14
d_call: -
v_call: TRBV27
clone_size: once
j_call: TRBJ1-1
cdr3_aa: CASSSPQANTEAFF
cdr3_nt: TGTGCCAGCAGTTCCCCACAGGCAAACACTGAAGCTTTCTTT

cdr3_length: 14
d_call: -
v_call: TRBV7-9
clone_size: -
j_call: TRBJ1-4
cdr3_aa: CASSRGTIDEKLFF
cdr3_nt: TGTGCCAGCAGCCGCGGGACGATCGATGAAAAACTGTTTTTT

cdr3_length: 17
d_call: TRBD2
v_call: TRBV9
clone_size: -
j_call: TRBJ2-3
cdr3_aa: CASSFRLAGEFTDTQYF
cdr3_nt: TGTGCCAGCAGCTTCCGACTAGCGGGAGAGTTCACAGATACGCAGTATTTT

cdr3_length: 20
d_call: -
v_call: TRBV19
clone_size: -
j_call: TRBJ2-1
cdr3_aa: CASSIDRPEIKALSYNEQFF
cdr3_nt: TGTGCCAGTAGTATAGATAGGCCGGAGATAAAGGCCCTTTCTTACAATGAGCAGTTCTTC

cdr3_length: 16
d_call: -
v_call: TRBV13
clone_size: -
j_call: TRBJ2-1
cdr3_aa: CASSPLGGRKYNEQFF
cdr3_nt: TGTGCCAGCAGCCCCCTCGGTGGGAGAAAGTACAATGAGCAGTTCTTC

cdr3_length: 13
d_call: -
v_call: TRBV10-3
clone_size: -
j_call: TRBJ2-5
cdr3_aa: CAISERGDETQYF
cdr3_nt: TGTGCCATCAGTGAGAGAGGGGATGAGACCCAGTACTTC

cdr3_length: 14
d_call: -
v_call: TRBV27
clone_size: -
j_call: TRBJ2-5
cdr3_aa: CASSLQNSRETQYF
cdr3_nt: TGTGCCAGCAGTTTACAAAACAGTAGAGAGACCCAGTACTTC

cdr3_length: 17
d_call: -
v_call: TRBV15
clone_size: -
j_call: TRBJ2-2
cdr3_aa: CATSREGLLARSGELFF
cdr3_nt: TGTGCCACCAGCAGAGAAGGTTTACTAGCCCGCAGCGGGGAGCTGTTTTTT

cdr3_length: 13
d_call: -
v_call: TRBV7-3
clone_size: -
j_call: TRBJ1-5
cdr3_aa: CASSFNSEQPQHF
cdr3_nt: TGTGCCAGCAGCTTTAACAGCGAACAGCCCCAGCATTTT

cdr3_length: 14
d_call: -
v_call: TRBV5-1
clone_size: -
j_call: TRBJ2-7
cdr3_aa: CASSLKGGAGEQYF
cdr3_nt: TGCGCCAGCAGCTTGAAGGGGGGCGCGGGGGAGCAGTACTTC

cdr3_length: 13
d_call: -
v_call: TRBV7-9
clone_size: -
j_call: TRBJ1-2
cdr3_aa: CASSLGPNYGYTF
cdr3_nt: TGTGCCAGCAGCTTAGGTCCTAACTATGGCTACACCTTC

cdr3_length: 14
d_call: -
v_call: TRBV18
clone_size: -
j_call: TRBJ1-3
cdr3_aa: CASSSQGSGNTIYF
cdr3_nt: TGTGCCAGCTCATCACAGGGCTCTGGAAACACCATATATTTT

cdr3_length: 12
d_call: -
v_call: TRBV5-6
clone_size: -
j_call: TRBJ1-2
cdr3_aa: CASSLSAEGYTF
cdr3_nt: TGTGCCAGCAGCTTGTCGGCAGAAGGCTACACCTTC